The next 7 T cell receptor beta chains were all read from a single sample in a study of cytomegalovirus exposure and HLA in healthy donors (dated by TCRdb to about 2017). Libraries were made using the immunoSEQ multiplex PCR assay. A mixture of 60 forward primers for TCR Vbeta segments and 13 reverse primers for TCR Jbeta segments was used in the multiplex PCR. In its TCRdb copy, this immuneACCESS table keeps in-frame sequences only and misses some clones. Where compared with another copy, unresolved V genes explain less than half of these, and the others have no known cause. The sample table records about 140,000 clones; around 10% of these occur just once. Of the sample, less than 2% is held by the ten largest clones. Material for sequencing was PBMCs. The receptor source for this set is a male donor in good health and CMV-seronegative.

The chain's CDR3 is CASTRVGLGTGDTQYF. For the CDR3, the DNA is TGCGCCAGCACCCGGGTCGGTCTCGGAACTGGAGATACGCAGTATTTT. This rearrangement joins TRBV5-1 to TRBJ2-3, with D unclear. Trimming pared 6 bases from V and 5 bases from J, leaving 22 bases between. This CDR3 is 16 amino acids long. Germline values: CDR1 SGHRS, CDR2 YFSETQ.

The chain joins TRBV7-9 to TRBJ2-7; 7 bases line up with TRBD1. The CDR3 has 15 amino acids. Trimming cost V 4 bases and J 7 bases; bases outside gene matches: 13. Looked up from germline, CDR1 is SEHNR and CDR2 is FQNEAQ (reference sequence). This CDR3 is CASSYPGQPFGEQYF. CDR3 bases: TGTGCCAGCAGCTATCCGGGACAGCCCTTTGGGGAGCAGTACTTC.

This clone was recorded a few times. This sequence joins TRBV5-1 and TRBJ2-1; D remains ambiguous. CDR3 length: 15 residues. Trimming took 2 bases from V and 6 from J, leaving 15 bases between them. Germline lookup yields CDR1 SGHRS and CDR2 YFSETQ. CDR3 sequence (DNA): TGCGCCAGCAGCTTTTACTTCCCTACTGCCAATGAGCAGTTCTTC. It encodes CASSFYFPTANEQFF.

This clone was seen a few times. The CDR3 DNA reads as TGTGCCAGCAGCGTAGTCACAGGGCATGGCTACACCTTC. It specifies CASSVVTGHGYTF. The genes are TRBV9 and TRBJ1-2; perhaps TRBD1 as D (6 bases). V gave up 0 bases and J gave up 6 bases, with 9 bases separating them. Per germline, CDR1 SGDLS and CDR2 YYNGEE. The CDR3 contains 13 residues.

In this sample, this clone turned up a few times. V is TRBV29-1 and J is TRBJ1-1, with D uncertain. Trimming pared 4 bases from V and 4 bases from J, leaving 10 bases between. The germline V gene has CDR1 SQVTM and CDR2 ANQGSEA. This CDR3 region has 12 residues. The CDR3 DNA follows: TGCAGCGTTGGTTGGGCCGGCACTGAAGCTTTCTTT. Translating gives CSVGWAGTEAFF.

In this sample, this clone turned up a few times. The V gene is TRBV5-6, the J gene TRBJ2-7, with D possibly being TRBD2 (5 bases). The CDR3 runs 13 residues. Germline V gives CDR1 SGHDT, CDR2 YYEEEE. V lost 1 base and J lost 5, with 10 bases in between. The CDR3 sequence is CASSLSSGNEQYF. CDR3 nucleotides: TGTGCCAGCAGCTTGTCCTCCGGGAACGAGCAGTACTTC.

This clone turned up a few times. The chain joins TRBV6-5 to TRBJ1-2; TRBD1 matches 9 bases. Germline lookup yields CDR1 MNHEY and CDR2 SVGAGI. V lost 0 bases to trimming and J lost 8 bases; unmatched junction nucleotides: 4. This CDR3 has 14 residues. CDR3 loop: CASSYSWDREGYTF. The CDR3 nucleotides are TGTGCCAGCAGTTACTCTTGGGACAGGGAGGGCTACACCTTC.